This TCR beta chain was captured by sequencing in a study of OX40 agonist ivuxolimab in advanced cancers. Assay used: immunoSEQ multiplex PCR; TCRdb lists only in-frame clones, some missing. The table shows some 90,000 clones, with about 89% occurring only once. The clonotype comes from an adult with an advanced solid tumor such as melanoma, head and neck, liver or kidney cancer. Sequencing was performed on CD4+ or CD8+ T cells sorted from blood, taken in a trial of the OX40 agonist ivuxolimab.

The CDR3 sequence: CASSPLRDTQYF. The DNA of the CDR3 is TGTGCCAGCAGCCCCCTAAGGGATACGCAGTATTTT. The chain joins TRBV7-9 to TRBJ2-3; D is ambiguous. This CDR3 is built from 12 residues. Germline lookup yields CDR1 SEHNR and CDR2 FQNEAQ (reference sequence). Trimming cost V 5 bases and J 6 bases, with 9 bases left between them.